Below, 30 T cell receptor beta chains from the same sample are listed, as sequenced in a study of T cell responses to AZD1222 COVID-19 vaccine. Produced via immunoSEQ multiplex PCR; TCRdb's table is partial and in-frame only. The sample yields about 100,000 clones, around 90% seen once. The material was peripheral blood, obtained on day 0 of AZD1222 vaccination. The receptors here all came from an adult in good health.

The CDR3 loop is CASSLSPARETQYF. The DNA of the CDR3 is TGTGCCAGCAGCTTATCTCCAGCTAGAGAGACCCAGTACTTC. This chain links TRBV7-7 with TRBJ2-5, with unresolved D. Germline V gene sequence: CDR1 SSHAT, CDR2 FNYEAQ (reference sequence). The CDR3 covers 14 residues. Trimming shortened V by 2 bases and J by 4 bases, and 11 bases separated the two germline ends.

V is TRBV5-6 and J is TRBJ1-2; no reliable D call. The CDR3 totals 12 residues. Trimming stripped 4 bases from V and 6 bases from J, with 10 bases between. Looked up from germline, CDR1 is SGHDT and CDR2 is YYEEEE. The DNA of the CDR3 is TGTGCCAGCAGCCTTTACAGAAATGGCTACACCTTC. Its protein is CASSLYRNGYTF.

The V and J genes are TRBV6-2 or TRBV6-3 and TRBJ2-1, with D possibly matching TRBD1 (6 bases). There are 13 residues in the CDR3. Germline CDR1 reads MNHEY; CDR2 reads SVGEGT. The V end lost 1 base, the J end lost 8 bases, and 9 bases lay between the germline ends. The CDR3 bases are TGTGCCAGCAGTTACTACAGGGTTCATGAGCAGTTCTTC. It translates to CASSYYRVHEQFF.

The chain employs TRBV18 and TRBJ2-7; D might be TRBD2 (6 bases). The CDR3 covers 13 residues. Germline V gene lookup returns CDR1 KGHSH and CDR2 LQKENI. V was cut by 7 bases and J by 2 bases, with 12 bases left in between. For the CDR3, the DNA is TGTGCCAGCTTGAGGGACTCCCCCTACGAGCAGTACTTC. It encodes CASLRDSPYEQYF.

This clone was seen only once. V usage is TRBV24-1 and J usage is TRBJ1-1, with TRBD1 identical over 9 bases. The ends lost 4 bases at V and 4 bases at J; junction bases unmatched: 0. The CDR3 runs 13 residues. In germline, CDR1 is KGHDR, CDR2 SFDVKD. DNA for the CDR3: TGTGCCACCAGTGAGACAGGGGGCACTGAAGCTTTCTTT. Protein: CATSETGGTEAFF.

The CDR3 DNA reads as TGTGCCAGCTCACTCGGCGGGGACGAGCAGTACTTC. Protein sequence: CASSLGGDEQYF. The chain is built from TRBV18 and TRBJ2-7; D might be TRBD2 (6 bases). Deletions cut 4 bases from V and 5 bases from J, with 9 bases between. Germline CDR1 KGHSH, CDR2 LQKENI. The CDR3 is made up of 12 amino acids.

The chain carries TRBV7-2 and TRBJ2-2, with unresolved D. CDR1 is SGHTA and CDR2 is FQGNSA in the germline V gene. With 5 bases removed from V and 3 bases from J, the gap between germline ends came to 10 bases. The CDR3 runs 14 residues. The CDR3 bases are TGTGCCAGCAGCCCCAGGATAGACACCGGGGAGCTGTTTTTT. Amino acids: CASSPRIDTGELFF.

The J gene is TRBJ1-4, the V gene TRBV9; D is uncertain. Germline loops: CDR1 SGDLS, CDR2 YYNGEE. V dropped 4 bases and J dropped 6 bases, with 13 bases sitting between them. The CDR3 totals 14 residues. The CDR3 region has the DNA TGTGCCAGCAGCCCCCAGATCGAAGATGAAAAACTGTTTTTT. This translates into CASSPQIEDEKLFF.

The chain carries TRBV24-1 and TRBJ2-3, with TRBD2 identical over 9 bases. Per the germline V gene, CDR1 is KGHDR and CDR2 is SFDVKD. V shed 4 bases, J shed 8 bases, and the junction held 9 bases outside the gene matches. The CDR3 is 15 residues long. The DNA of the CDR3 is TGTGCCACCAGTGACGCGGGAGGGGCACCCGGTACGCAGTATTTT. This sequence encodes CATSDAGGAPGTQYF.

The chain has TRBV19 and TRBJ1-4, with D possibly matching TRBD1 (5 bases). The germline V gene has CDR1 LNHDA and CDR2 SQIVND (reference sequence). V was shortened by 3 bases and J by 2 bases, with 13 bases between the two germline ends. The CDR3 consists of 16 residues. The CDR3 here is CASSMGGLVTNEKLFF. The CDR3 coding sequence is TGTGCCAGTAGTATGGGGGGGTTAGTGACTAATGAAAAACTGTTTTTT.

The chain has TRBV28 and TRBJ1-5; perhaps TRBD1 as D (5 bases). This CDR3 is built from 15 residues. Trimming pared 4 bases from V and 7 bases from J, leaving 17 bases between. Germline V gives CDR1 MDHEN, CDR2 SYDVKM. In DNA, the CDR3 is TGTGCCAGCAGTTATGCTGGGGGTCCACCCCAGCCCCAGCATTTT. This encodes CASSYAGGPPQPQHF.

This clone was seen only a few times. V usage is TRBV3-1 (or the pseudogene TRBV3-2) and J usage is TRBJ2-7, with D possibly called TRBD1 or TRBD2 (5 bases each). CDR3 length: 13 residues. Germline V lookup: CDR1 LGHDT, CDR2 YNNKEL (reference sequence). V lost 0 bases and J 5 bases, leaving 8 bases between the germline ends. DNA for the CDR3: TGTGCCAGCAGCCAAGATCGGGACGACGAGCAGTACTTC. It yields the protein CASSQDRDDEQYF.

The chain uses TRBV5-6 and TRBJ2-7, with 7 positions matching TRBD1. After removal of 3 bases from V and 0 bases from J, the junction contained 15 bases not matched to a gene. The CDR3 loop spans 18 amino acids. Germline CDR1 is SGHDT and CDR2 is YYEEEE. CDR3: CASSYQPGQSFYSYEQYF. The CDR3 coding sequence is TGTGCCAGCAGCTATCAACCGGGACAGAGTTTCTACTCCTACGAGCAGTACTTC.

The chain employs TRBV11-2 and TRBJ2-2; 11 bases agree with TRBD1. Germline-derived CDR1 and CDR2 are SGHAT and FQNNGV. Trimming cost V 4 bases and J 7 bases; bases outside gene matches: 5. The CDR3 spans 15 residues. This chain's CDR3 is CASSSRTGGYGELFF. DNA for the CDR3: TGTGCCAGCAGCTCCCGGACAGGGGGCTACGGGGAGCTGTTTTTT. Together with reference TRBV11-2 and TRBJ2-2, the CDR3 gives the full variable domain: EAGVAQSPRYKIIEKRQSVAFWCNPISGHATLYWYQQILGQGPKLLIQFQNNGVVDDSQLPKDRFSAERLKGVDSTLKIQPAKLEDSAVYLCASSSRTGGYGELFFGEGSRLTVL.

This clone was seen just once. The chain has TRBV19 and TRBJ1-4; 12 bases align to TRBD1. The CDR3 spans 15 residues. Germline V CDR1 and CDR2: LNHDA, SQIVND (reference sequence). Trimming at V came to 8 bases and at J to 5 bases, leaving 6 bases not matched to a gene. CDR3 region: CASSGTGGLNEKLFF. DNA of the CDR3: TGTGCCAGTTCCGGGACAGGGGGCTTGAATGAAAAACTGTTTTTT.

This chain uses TRBV4-1 with TRBJ1-1; D unclear. CDR1 is MGHRA, CDR2 YSYEKL, per germline. This CDR3 contains 14 residues. V was trimmed by 3 bases and J by 6 bases, leaving 14 bases between them. In DNA form, the CDR3 reads TGCGCCAGCAGCCAGCCCCAAGTTTCTCCTGAAGCTTTCTTT. Its translation: CASSQPQVSPEAFF.

The rearrangement links TRBV13 to TRBJ1-2, with TRBD1 identical over 8 bases. The CDR3 length is 14 residues. Trimming cost V 5 bases and J 5 bases; bases outside gene matches: 7. Germline V gene sequence: CDR1 PRHDT, CDR2 FYEKMQ (reference sequence). The CDR3 DNA sequence: TGTGCCAGCAGCAAAAACAGGGGGGCGTATGGCTACACCTTC. It translates to CASSKNRGAYGYTF.

This clone was seen a handful of times. The V and J genes are TRBV29-1 and TRBJ2-2; 8 nucleotides align to TRBD1. Unmatched junction bases numbered 5, after V lost 7 bases and J lost 4 bases. The CDR3 contains 13 residues. Germline loops: CDR1 SQVTM, CDR2 ANQGSEA. The DNA of the CDR3 is TGCAGCGCCGAAGGGACAGGCACCGGGGAGCTGTTTTTT. Its translation is CSAEGTGTGELFF.

The V call is TRBV28, the J call TRBJ2-1; a possible D gene is TRBD1 (6 bases). Trimming removed 11 bases at V and 4 bases at J, with 9 bases between. Germline V gene data show CDR1 as MDHEN and CDR2 as SYDVKM. The CDR3 length is 11 residues. As DNA, the CDR3 is TGTGCCGAGGGGGAATACAATGAGCAGTTCTTC. Translated, it gives CAEGEYNEQFF.

This CDR3 reads CAGTGTKDSPLHF. The CDR3 nucleotides read TGTGCCGGCACCGGGACAAAAGATTCACCCCTCCACTTT. The V and J genes are TRBV6-5 and TRBJ1-6, with TRBD1 as a possible D gene (6 bases). The CDR3 loop spans 13 amino acids. The ends were cut back, 11 bases at V and 8 bases at J, with 16 bases in the middle. Germline-derived CDR1 and CDR2 are MNHEY and SVGAGI.

V gene TRBV11-3 combines with J gene TRBJ2-7; 8 nucleotides line up with TRBD1. V lost 4 bases to trimming and J lost 7 bases; unmatched junction nucleotides: 3. CDR3 length: 12 amino acids. The germline gives CDR1 SGHNT, CDR2 YENEEA. CDR3 in DNA: TGTGCCAGCAGCTCGAACAGGGGGGAGCAGTACTTC. Translation gives CASSSNRGEQYF.

This clone was observed once. The chain couples TRBV19 to TRBJ2-1; 10 nucleotides align to TRBD2. V lost 7 bases and J lost 5; bases outside the gene matches: 8. The CDR3 contains 15 residues. Germline CDR1 reads LNHDA; CDR2 reads SQIVND (reference sequence). The CDR3 DNA reads TGTGCCAGTAAAATTCTAGCGGGGGTTAACAATGAGCAGTTCTTC. Its translation is CASKILAGVNNEQFF.

The gene calls are TRBV11-2 and TRBJ2-5, with D unclear. The V gene's germline CDR1 is SGHAT and CDR2 FQNNGV. Deletions cut 7 bases from V and 1 base from J, with 10 bases between. CDR3 length: 13 residues. The CDR3 sequence: CASNPVVQETQYF. CDR3 coding DNA: TGTGCCAGCAACCCGGTAGTCCAAGAGACCCAGTACTTC.

The rearrangement uses TRBV29-1 and TRBJ2-5; 8 bases map to TRBD1. Germline assignment: CDR1 SQVTM and CDR2 ANQGSEA. The ends lost 7 bases at V and 2 bases at J; junction bases unmatched: 6. CDR3 length: 13 residues. The CDR3 sequence is CSGGQGGQETQYF. CDR3 nucleotide sequence: TGCAGCGGTGGACAGGGAGGACAAGAGACCCAGTACTTC.

This clone was counted a few times. The rearrangement links TRBV15 to TRBJ2-3; no firm D call. The CDR3 loop spans 15 amino acids. Germline CDR1 LNHNV, CDR2 YYDKDF (reference sequence). The V end lost 8 bases, the J end lost 0 bases, and 15 bases lay between the germline ends. CDR3 sequence: CATLDAGLSTDTQYF. The CDR3 DNA reads as TGTGCCACCCTTGACGCCGGGTTAAGCACAGATACGCAGTATTTT.

V is TRBV29-1 and J is TRBJ2-2; D not certain. This CDR3 has 12 residues. V gave up 3 bases and J gave up 2 bases, with 4 bases separating them. Germline V gene sequence: CDR1 SQVTM, CDR2 ANQGSEA. The chain's CDR3 is CSVEYNTGELFF. Here the CDR3 DNA reads TGCAGCGTTGAGTATAACACCGGGGAGCTGTTTTTT.

The chain carries TRBV11-3 and TRBJ1-3; D call uncertain. The germline CDR1 and CDR2 sequences are SGHNT and YENEEA. Trimming pared 5 bases from V and 4 bases from J, leaving 9 bases between. This CDR3 region has 13 residues. The CDR3 loop reads CASSPSRGNTIYF. The CDR3 DNA reads as TGTGCCAGCAGCCCCTCAAGAGGAAACACCATATATTTT.

The V call is TRBV3-1 (or the pseudogene TRBV3-2), the J call TRBJ2-3; D perhaps matches TRBD1 (6 bases). CDR1 and CDR2 from the germline V gene are LGHDT and YNNKEL (reference sequence). The CDR3 consists of 18 residues. V lost 0 bases and J 2 bases, leaving 18 bases between the germline ends. The CDR3 nucleotides are TGTGCCAGCAGCCAAGATCTTGGGGGCCGGGCCTACACAGATACGCAGTATTTT. Protein product: CASSQDLGGRAYTDTQYF.

The sample holds one count of this clone. The rearrangement uses TRBV5-8 and TRBJ1-4; the D is unclear. Trimming took off 4 bases at V and 4 bases at J, with 17 bases between the two ends. The CDR3 runs 16 residues. The V gene's germline CDR1 is SGHTS and CDR2 YDEGEE. CDR3 nucleotides: TGTGCCAGCAGCCCGCGCGCACGGAGTAGTAATGAAAAACTGTTTTTT. It codes for CASSPRARSSNEKLFF. Drawing the rest from reference TRBV5-8 and TRBJ1-4, the complete variable domain is EAGVTQSPTHLIKTRGQQATLRCSPISGHTSVYWYQQALGLGLQFLLWYDEGEERNRGNFPPRFSGRQFPNYSSELNVNALELEDSALYLCASSPRARSSNEKLFFGSGTQLSVL.

The chain joins TRBV4-3 to TRBJ1-5, with D possibly TRBD1 on 6 matching bases. The CDR3 is 15 amino acids. V gave up 4 bases and J gave up 7 bases, with 17 bases separating them. Germline V gene lookup returns CDR1 LGHNA and CDR2 YSLEER. CDR3 DNA: TGCGCCAGCAGCCCTCAGGTGGGGGCTAGCCAGCCCCAGCATTTT. As protein: CASSPQVGASQPQHF.